What follows are 9 T cell receptor beta chains derived from one specimen sequenced in a study of shared clonotypes between healthy human individuals. Data came from immunoSEQ multiplex PCR; TCRdb stores just in-frame clones and leaves some out. The repertoire has around 550,000 clones, about 95% of them found once; the top ten carry 0.055% to 0.075%. The material sequenced was naive CD4+ T cells sorted from blood. As to subset: CD45RA+ positively selected. These receptors all stem from a woman in her 30s in good health.

The CDR3 DNA is TGTGCCAGCAGTTCCGGACAGAGGTACGAGCAGTACTTC. This encodes CASSSGQRYEQYF. The chain combines TRBV28 with TRBJ2-7; D might be TRBD1 (6 bases). Germline CDR1 and CDR2: MDHEN and SYDVKM. Trimming took off 4 bases at V and 4 bases at J, with 11 bases between the two ends. The length of the CDR3 is 13 residues.

CDR3 region: CASSNSGSGADTQYF. The CDR3 coding sequence is TGTGCCAGCAGCAATAGCGGGAGTGGCGCAGATACGCAGTATTTT. The chain uses TRBV7-2 and TRBJ2-3, with TRBD2 identical over 9 bases. Germline-derived CDR1 and CDR2 are SGHTA and FQGNSA. The CDR3 is 15 amino acids. V dropped 5 bases and J dropped 4; count of bases not matched to a gene: 7.

The gene calls are TRBV6-6 and TRBJ2-5; 11 nucleotides line up with TRBD1. The J call is uncertain, as TRBJ2-7 better fits the DNA end. Germline V CDR1 and CDR2: MNHNY, SVGAGI (reference sequence). This CDR3 comprises 16 residues. The CDR3 is CASSLRTGGLDYEQYF. CDR3 nucleotide sequence: TGTGCCAGCAGTCTGAGGACAGGGGGCTTAGACTACGAGCAGTACTTC.

This chain connects TRBV5-6 to TRBJ1-4; D is perhaps TRBD1 (5 bases). V gave up 2 bases and J gave up 4 bases, with 9 bases separating them. This CDR3 has 14 amino acids. From germline, CDR1 is SGHDT and CDR2 YYEEEE. CDR3 sequence: CASSFRDGNEKLFF. In DNA, the CDR3 is TGTGCCAGCAGCTTCCGGGACGGTAATGAAAAACTGTTTTTT.

This clone has a single count. V usage is TRBV11-3 and J usage is TRBJ2-5; TRBD2 aligns across 10 bases. Per the germline V gene, CDR1 is SGHNT and CDR2 is YENEEA. J gave up 1 base and V 5 bases, and 1 base lay outside the gene matches. The length of the CDR3 is 14 residues. The CDR3 region has the DNA TGTGCCAGCAGCCTAGCGGGGGCCCAAGAGACCCAGTACTTC. The encoded protein is CASSLAGAQETQYF.

The chain carries TRBV10-2 and TRBJ2-7, with 7 bases lining up with TRBD2. V trimming: 6 bases; J trimming: 7 bases; junction bases outside the gene matches: 27. CDR3 length: 19 amino acids. Germline V CDR1 and CDR2: WSHSY, SAAADI. In DNA, the CDR3 is TGCGCCAGCAGCGGGGACCCAGAGTTCGCGGTAGCGGGCCCTTGGGAGCAGTACTTC. It is translated as CASSGDPEFAVAGPWEQYF.

Details on this clone: One end of the junction is discordant with germline, which a read error may explain. The rearrangement uses TRBV5-4 and TRBJ1-2, with D hard to call. The CDR3 loop spans 13 amino acids. Germline V lookup: CDR1 SGHNT, CDR2 YYREEE (reference sequence). The CDR3 here is CASSLKSNYGYTF. The CDR3 DNA sequence: TGTGCCAGCAGCTTGAAGTCTAATTATGGCTACACCTTC.

The V call is TRBV5-1, the J call TRBJ1-6; tentatively, D is TRBD1 (5 bases). CDR3 length equals 14 residues. V was trimmed by 2 bases and J by 9 bases, leaving 12 bases between them. Germline V gene data show CDR1 as SGHRS and CDR2 as YFSETQ. The DNA of the CDR3 is TGCGCCAGCAGCTTCGGAGGGGAGAGTTCACCCCTCCACTTT. This translates into CASSFGGESSPLHF.

The chain joins TRBV7-9 to TRBJ1-5; tentative D call: TRBD1 (6 bases). From germline, CDR1 is SEHNR and CDR2 FQNEAQ (reference sequence). This CDR3 has 14 residues. Deletions cut 8 bases from V and 3 bases from J, with 14 bases between. CDR3 nucleotide sequence: TGTGCCAGCTCGGCAGACAGGTTCAATCAGCCCCAGCATTTT. Translated, it gives CASSADRFNQPQHF. The full variable domain, in which reference TRBV7-9 and TRBJ1-5 provide the parts outside the CDR3, is DTGVSQNPRHKITKRGQNVTFRCDPISEHNRLYWYRQTLGQGPEFLTYFQNEAQLEKSRLLSDRFSAERPKGSFSTLEIQRTEQGDSAMYLCASSADRFNQPQHFGDGTRLSIL.